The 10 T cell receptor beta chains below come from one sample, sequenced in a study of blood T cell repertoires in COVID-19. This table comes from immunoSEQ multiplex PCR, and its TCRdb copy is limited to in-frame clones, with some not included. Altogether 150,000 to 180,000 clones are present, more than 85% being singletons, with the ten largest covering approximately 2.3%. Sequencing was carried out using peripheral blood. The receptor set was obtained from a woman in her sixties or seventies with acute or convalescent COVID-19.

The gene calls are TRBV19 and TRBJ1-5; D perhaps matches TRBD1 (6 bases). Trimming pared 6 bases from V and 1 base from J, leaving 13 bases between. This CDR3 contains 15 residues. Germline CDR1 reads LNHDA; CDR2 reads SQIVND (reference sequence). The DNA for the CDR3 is TGTGCCAGTAGCCCCCAGGGGTTAAGCAATCAGCCCCAGCATTTT. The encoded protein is CASSPQGLSNQPQHF.

In DNA, the CDR3 is TGTGCCAGTAGTAACCAGTACTATGGCTACACCTTC. Encoded protein: CASSNQYYGYTF. The chain has TRBV19 and TRBJ1-2, with D unresolved. This CDR3 comprises 12 residues. Germline values: CDR1 LNHDA, CDR2 SQIVND (reference sequence). V lost 4 bases and J lost 3, with 6 bases in between.

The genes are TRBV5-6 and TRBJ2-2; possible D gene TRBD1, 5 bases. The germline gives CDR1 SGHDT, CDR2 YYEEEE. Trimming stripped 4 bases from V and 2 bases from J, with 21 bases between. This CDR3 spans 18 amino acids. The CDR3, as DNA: TGTGCCAGCAGCCCTCGGTTTGGGGCGCCGCCTAACACCGGGGAGCTGTTTTTT. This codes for CASSPRFGAPPNTGELFF.

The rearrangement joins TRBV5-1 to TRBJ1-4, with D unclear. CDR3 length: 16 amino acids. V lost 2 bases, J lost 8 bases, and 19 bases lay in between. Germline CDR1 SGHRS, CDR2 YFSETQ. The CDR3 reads CASSFRPAEPGEKLFF. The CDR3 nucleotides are TGCGCCAGCAGCTTCCGGCCCGCGGAACCGGGGGAAAAACTGTTTTTT.

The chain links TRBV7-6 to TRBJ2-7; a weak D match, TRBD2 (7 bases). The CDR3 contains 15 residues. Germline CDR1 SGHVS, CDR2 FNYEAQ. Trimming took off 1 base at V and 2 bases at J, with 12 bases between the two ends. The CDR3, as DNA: TGTGCCAGCAGCTTAGGTGCGGGGGCCGCCTACGAGCAGTACTTC. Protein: CASSLGAGAAYEQYF.

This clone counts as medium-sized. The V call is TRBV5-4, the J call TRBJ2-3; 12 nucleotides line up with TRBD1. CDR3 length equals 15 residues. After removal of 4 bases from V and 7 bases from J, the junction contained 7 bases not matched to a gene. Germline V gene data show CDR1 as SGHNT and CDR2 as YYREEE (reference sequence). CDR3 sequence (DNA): TGTGCCAGCAGCCGGGACAGGGGGCTATATTATACGCAGTATTTT. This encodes CASSRDRGLYYTQYF.

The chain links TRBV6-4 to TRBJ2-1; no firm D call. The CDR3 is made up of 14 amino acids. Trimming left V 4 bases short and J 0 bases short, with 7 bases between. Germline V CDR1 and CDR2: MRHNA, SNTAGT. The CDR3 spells CASSAEVSYNEQFF. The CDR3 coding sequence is TGTGCCAGCAGTGCCGAGGTCTCCTACAATGAGCAGTTCTTC.

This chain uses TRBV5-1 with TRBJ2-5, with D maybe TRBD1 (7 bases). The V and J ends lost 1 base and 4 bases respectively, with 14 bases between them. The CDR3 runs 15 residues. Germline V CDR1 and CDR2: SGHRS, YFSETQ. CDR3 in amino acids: CASSLNSGGGETQYF. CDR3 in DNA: TGCGCCAGCAGCTTGAATTCAGGGGGAGGAGAGACCCAGTACTTC.

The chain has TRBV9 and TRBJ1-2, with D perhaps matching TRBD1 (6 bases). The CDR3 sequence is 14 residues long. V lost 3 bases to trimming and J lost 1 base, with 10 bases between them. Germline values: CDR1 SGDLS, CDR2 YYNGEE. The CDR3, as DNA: TGTGCCAGCAGCGCCACAGGGATTAACTATGGCTACACCTTC. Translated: CASSATGINYGYTF.

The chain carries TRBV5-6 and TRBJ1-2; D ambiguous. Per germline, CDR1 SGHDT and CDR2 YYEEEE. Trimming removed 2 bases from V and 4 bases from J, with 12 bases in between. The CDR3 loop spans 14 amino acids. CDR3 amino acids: CASSLRHGSYGYTF. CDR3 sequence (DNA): TGTGCCAGCAGCTTACGTCATGGCAGCTATGGCTACACCTTC.